This T cell receptor (beta chain) was identified in a study of PD-L1 blockade in urothelial cancer. Study summary: It was at 3 weeks (second dose) and 6 weeks after treatment start that blood was analyzed. Overall study findings and caveats: Those with durable benefit had larger increases in tumor-associated blood clones at 3 weeks.

The assay was immunoSEQ multiplex PCR, and TCRdb's table has in-frame clones only and misses some. The sample has tens of thousands of clones, approximately 90% seen once. The CDR3 loop spans 15 amino acids. V was cut by 2 bases and J by 2 bases, with 13 bases left in between. Looked up from germline, CDR1 is SGHTA and CDR2 is FQGTGA. On this clone: Antigen unknown.

The TCR comes from a man between 60 and 75 years old with urothelial cancer. Specimen: PBMCs, collected around atezolizumab (anti-PD-L1) treatment. The chain links TRBV7-3 to TRBJ2-7; D is perhaps TRBD2 (5 bases). This CDR3 is CASSLGLGPPYEQYF. CDR3 nucleotides: TGTGCCAGCAGCTTAGGACTCGGTCCGCCCTACGAGCAGTACTTC.